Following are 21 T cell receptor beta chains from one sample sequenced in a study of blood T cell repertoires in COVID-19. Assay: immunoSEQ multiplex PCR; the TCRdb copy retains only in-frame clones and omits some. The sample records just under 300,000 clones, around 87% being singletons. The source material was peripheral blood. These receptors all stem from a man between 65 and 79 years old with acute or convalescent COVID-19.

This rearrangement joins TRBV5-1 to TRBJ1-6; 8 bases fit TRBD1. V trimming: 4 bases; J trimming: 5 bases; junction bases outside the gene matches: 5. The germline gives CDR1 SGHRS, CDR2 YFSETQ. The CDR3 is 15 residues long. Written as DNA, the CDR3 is TGCGCCAGCAGCCCCCTGACAGGGGATAATTCACCCCTCCACTTT. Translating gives CASSPLTGDNSPLHF.

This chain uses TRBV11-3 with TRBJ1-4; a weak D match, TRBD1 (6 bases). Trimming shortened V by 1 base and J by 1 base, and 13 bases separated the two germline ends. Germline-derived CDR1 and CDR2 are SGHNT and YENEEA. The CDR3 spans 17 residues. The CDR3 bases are TGTGCCAGCAGCTTAGTCGTAACAGGGAAAACTAATGAAAAACTGTTTTTT. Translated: CASSLVVTGKTNEKLFF.

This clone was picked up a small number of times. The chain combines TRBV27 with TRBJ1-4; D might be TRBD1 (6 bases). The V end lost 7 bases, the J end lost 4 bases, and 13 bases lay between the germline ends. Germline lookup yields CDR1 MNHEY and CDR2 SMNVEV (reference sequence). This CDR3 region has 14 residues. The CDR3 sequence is CASKYRVNNEKLFF. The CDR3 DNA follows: TGTGCCAGCAAATACAGGGTTAATAATGAAAAACTGTTTTTT.

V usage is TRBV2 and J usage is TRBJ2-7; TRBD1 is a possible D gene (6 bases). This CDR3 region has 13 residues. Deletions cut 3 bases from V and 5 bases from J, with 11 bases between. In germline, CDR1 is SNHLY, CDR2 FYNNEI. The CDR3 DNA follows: TGTGCCAGCAGTGACTGGGGGCAGGACGAGCAGTACTTC. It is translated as CASSDWGQDEQYF.

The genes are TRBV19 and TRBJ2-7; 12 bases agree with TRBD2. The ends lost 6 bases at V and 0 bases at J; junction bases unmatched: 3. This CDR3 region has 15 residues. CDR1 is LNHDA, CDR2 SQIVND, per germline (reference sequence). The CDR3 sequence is CASSLGLAGSYEQYF. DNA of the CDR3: TGTGCCAGTAGCCTGGGACTAGCGGGCTCCTACGAGCAGTACTTC.

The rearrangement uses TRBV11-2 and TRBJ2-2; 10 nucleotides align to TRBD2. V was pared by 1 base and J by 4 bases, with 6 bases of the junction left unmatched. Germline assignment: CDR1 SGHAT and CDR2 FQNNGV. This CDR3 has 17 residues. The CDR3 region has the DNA TGTGCCAGCAGCTTAGCATCCACTAGCGGGGTCACCGGGGAGCTGTTTTTT. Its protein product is CASSLASTSGVTGELFF.

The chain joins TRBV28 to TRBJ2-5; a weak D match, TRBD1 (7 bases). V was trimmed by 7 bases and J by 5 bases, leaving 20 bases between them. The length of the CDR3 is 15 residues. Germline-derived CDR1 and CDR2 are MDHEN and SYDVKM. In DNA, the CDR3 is TGTGCCAGCACCTGGGGGGCAGGGGGAGCGGAGACCCAGTACTTC. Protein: CASTWGAGGAETQYF. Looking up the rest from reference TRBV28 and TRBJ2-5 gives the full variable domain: DVKVTQSSRYLVKRTGEKVFLECVQDMDHENMFWYRQDPGLGLRLIYFSYDVKMKEKGDIPEGYSVSREKKERFSLILESASTNQTSMYLCASTWGAGGAETQYFGPGTRLLVL.

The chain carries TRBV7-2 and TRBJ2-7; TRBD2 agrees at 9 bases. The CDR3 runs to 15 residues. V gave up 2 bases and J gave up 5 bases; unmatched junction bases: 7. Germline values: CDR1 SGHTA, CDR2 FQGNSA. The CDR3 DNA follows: TGTGCCAGCAGCTTAAATAGCGGGGGATTCGACGAGCAGTACTTC. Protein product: CASSLNSGGFDEQYF. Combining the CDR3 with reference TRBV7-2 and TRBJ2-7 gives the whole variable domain GAGVSQSPSNKVTEKGKDVELRCDPISGHTALYWYRQSLGQGLEFLIYFQGNSAPDKSGLPSDRFSAERTGGSVSTLTIQRTQQEDSAVYLCASSLNSGGFDEQYFGPGTRLTVT.

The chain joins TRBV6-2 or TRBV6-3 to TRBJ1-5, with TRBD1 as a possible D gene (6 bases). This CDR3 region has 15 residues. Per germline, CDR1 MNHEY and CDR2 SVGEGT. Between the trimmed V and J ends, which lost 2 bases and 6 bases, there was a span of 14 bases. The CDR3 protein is CASSYTRGSAQPQHF. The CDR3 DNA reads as TGTGCCAGCAGTTACACGAGGGGGTCGGCTCAGCCCCAGCATTTT.

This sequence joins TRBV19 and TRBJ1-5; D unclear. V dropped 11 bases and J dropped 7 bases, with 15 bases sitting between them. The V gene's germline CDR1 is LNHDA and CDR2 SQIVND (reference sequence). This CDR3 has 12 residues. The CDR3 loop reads CASSKGRQPQHF. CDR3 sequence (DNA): TGTGCCTCCAGTAAAGGCAGGCAGCCCCAGCATTTT.

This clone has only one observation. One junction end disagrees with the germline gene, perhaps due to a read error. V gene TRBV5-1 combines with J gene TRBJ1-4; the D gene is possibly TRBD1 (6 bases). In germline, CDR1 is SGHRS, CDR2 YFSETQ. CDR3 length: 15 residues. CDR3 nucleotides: TGCGCCAGCACCTTGTACGGGACATCTAATGAAAAACTGTTTTTT. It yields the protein CASTLYGTSNEKLFF. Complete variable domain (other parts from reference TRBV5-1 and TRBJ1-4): KAGVTQTPRYLIKTRGQQVTLSCSPISGHRSVSWYQQTPGQGLQFLFEYFSETQRNKGNFPGRFSGRQFSNSRSEMNVSTLELGDSALYLCASTLYGTSNEKLFFGSGTQLSVL.

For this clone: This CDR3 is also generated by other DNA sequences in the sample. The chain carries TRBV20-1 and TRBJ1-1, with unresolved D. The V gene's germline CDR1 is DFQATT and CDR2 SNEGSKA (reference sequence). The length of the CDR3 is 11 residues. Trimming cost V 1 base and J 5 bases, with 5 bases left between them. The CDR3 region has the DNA TGCAGTGCTAGAGCGGGAACTGAAGCTTTCTTT. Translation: CSARAGTEAFF.

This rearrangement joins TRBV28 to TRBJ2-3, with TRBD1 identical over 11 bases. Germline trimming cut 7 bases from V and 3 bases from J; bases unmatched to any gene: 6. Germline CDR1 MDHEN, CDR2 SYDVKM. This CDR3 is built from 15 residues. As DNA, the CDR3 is TGTGCCAGCACCTCTGGGACAGGGGGTACAGATACGCAGTATTTT. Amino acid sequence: CASTSGTGGTDTQYF. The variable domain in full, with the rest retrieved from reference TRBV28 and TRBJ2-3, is DVKVTQSSRYLVKRTGEKVFLECVQDMDHENMFWYRQDPGLGLRLIYFSYDVKMKEKGDIPEGYSVSREKKERFSLILESASTNQTSMYLCASTSGTGGTDTQYFGPGTRLTVL.

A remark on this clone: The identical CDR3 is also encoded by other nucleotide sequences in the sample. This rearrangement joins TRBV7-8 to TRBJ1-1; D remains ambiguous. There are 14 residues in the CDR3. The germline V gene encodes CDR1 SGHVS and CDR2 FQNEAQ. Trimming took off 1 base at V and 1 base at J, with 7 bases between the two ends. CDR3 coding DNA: TGTGCCAGCAGCTTAGTTGGGAGGAACACTGAAGCTTTCTTT. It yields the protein CASSLVGRNTEAFF.

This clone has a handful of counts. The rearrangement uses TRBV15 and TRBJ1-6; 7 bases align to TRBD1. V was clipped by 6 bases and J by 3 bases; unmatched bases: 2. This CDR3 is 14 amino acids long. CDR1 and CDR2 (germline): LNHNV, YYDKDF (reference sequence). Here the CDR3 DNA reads TGTGCCACCAGGACAGGGAACTATAATTCACCCCTCCACTTT. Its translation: CATRTGNYNSPLHF.

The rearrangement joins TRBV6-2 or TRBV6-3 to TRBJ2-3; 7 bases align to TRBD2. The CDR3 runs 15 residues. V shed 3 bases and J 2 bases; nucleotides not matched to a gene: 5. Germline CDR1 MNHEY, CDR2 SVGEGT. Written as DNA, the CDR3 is TGTGCCAGCAGTTATTGGGGGACTACCACAGATACGCAGTATTTT. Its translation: CASSYWGTTTDTQYF.

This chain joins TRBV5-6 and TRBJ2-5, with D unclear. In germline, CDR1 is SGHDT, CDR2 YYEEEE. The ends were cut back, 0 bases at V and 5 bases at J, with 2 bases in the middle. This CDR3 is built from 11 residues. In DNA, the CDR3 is TGTGCCAGCAGCTTGGCGGAGACCCAGTACTTC. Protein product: CASSLAETQYF.

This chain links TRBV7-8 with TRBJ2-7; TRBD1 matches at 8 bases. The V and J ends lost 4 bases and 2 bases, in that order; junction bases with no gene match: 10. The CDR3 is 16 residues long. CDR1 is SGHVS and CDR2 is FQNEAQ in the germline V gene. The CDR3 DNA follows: TGTGCCAGCAGCTCCAGAAGGTCGACAGGGGCCTACGAGCAGTACTTC. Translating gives CASSSRRSTGAYEQYF.

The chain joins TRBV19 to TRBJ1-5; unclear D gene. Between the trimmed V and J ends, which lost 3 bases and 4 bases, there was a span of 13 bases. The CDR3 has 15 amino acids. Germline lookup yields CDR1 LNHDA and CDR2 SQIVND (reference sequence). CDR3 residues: CASSIFSYPNQPQHF. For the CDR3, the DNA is TGTGCCAGTAGTATTTTTTCGTATCCGAATCAGCCCCAGCATTTT.

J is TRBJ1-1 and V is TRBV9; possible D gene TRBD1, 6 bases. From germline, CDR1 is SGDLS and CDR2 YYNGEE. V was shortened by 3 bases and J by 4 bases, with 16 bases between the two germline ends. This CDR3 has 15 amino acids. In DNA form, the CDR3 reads TGTGCCAGCAGCGCCGATTCAGGGGTGAGCACTGAAGCTTTCTTT. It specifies CASSADSGVSTEAFF.

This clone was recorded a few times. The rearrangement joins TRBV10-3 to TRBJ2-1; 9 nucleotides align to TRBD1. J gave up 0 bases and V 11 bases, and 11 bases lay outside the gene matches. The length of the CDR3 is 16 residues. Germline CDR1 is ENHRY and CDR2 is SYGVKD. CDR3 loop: CAARGQGGTSYNEQFF. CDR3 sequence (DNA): TGTGCCGCCAGGGGACAGGGCGGAACCTCCTACAATGAGCAGTTCTTC.